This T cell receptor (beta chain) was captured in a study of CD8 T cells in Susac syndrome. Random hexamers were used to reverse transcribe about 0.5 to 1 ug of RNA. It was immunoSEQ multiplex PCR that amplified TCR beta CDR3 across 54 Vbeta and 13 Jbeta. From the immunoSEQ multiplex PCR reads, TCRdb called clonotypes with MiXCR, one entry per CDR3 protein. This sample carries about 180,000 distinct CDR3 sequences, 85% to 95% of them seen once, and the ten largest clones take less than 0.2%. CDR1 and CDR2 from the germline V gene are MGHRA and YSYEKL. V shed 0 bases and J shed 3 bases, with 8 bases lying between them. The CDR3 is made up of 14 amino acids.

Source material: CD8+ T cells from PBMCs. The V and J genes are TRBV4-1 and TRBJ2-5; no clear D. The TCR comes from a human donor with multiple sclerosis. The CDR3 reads CASSQDPSEETQYF. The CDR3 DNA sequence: TGCGCCAGCAGCCAAGATCCGTCCGAAGAGACCCAGTACTTC.